The clone carrying this T cell receptor (beta chain) was observed a single time. The antigen remains unidentified. Some clones are missing from TCRdb's copy, which holds only in-frame ones; the method was immunoSEQ multiplex PCR. This sample has about 17,000 clones, with about 70% found just once. Trimming removed 2 bases from V and 1 base from J, with 10 bases in between. The germline V gene has CDR1 MNHEY and CDR2 SMNVEV (reference sequence). The CDR3 extends over 15 amino acids. The record originates from a study of cytotoxic CD8 clonotypes in ibrutinib-treated CLL. Study as a whole: The study included 11 relapsed/refractory and under 16 treatment-naive patients; about 17 had IGHV unmutated disease. Study conclusions and caveats: Samples were collected at differing times from sustained-remission and progressing patients. Upon ibrutinib response clonality rose, and upon progression it fell back toward baseline.

The sequencing used PBMCs, collected after 12 months of ibrutinib treatment. The genes are TRBV27 and TRBJ2-3; perhaps D is TRBD1 or TRBD2 (5 bases each). The origin of this receptor is a human donor with chronic lymphocytic leukemia. CDR3 sequence (DNA): TGTGCCAGCAGTTTACGTGGGGGAGGCACAGATACGCAGTATTTT. It specifies CASSLRGGGTDTQYF.